A single sample gave rise to the 32 T cell receptor beta chains below, sequenced in a study of blood T cell repertoires in COVID-19. Assay: immunoSEQ multiplex PCR; the TCRdb copy retains only in-frame clones and omits some. The table lists hundreds of thousands of clones, about 90% of them singletons. The sequenced sample consisted of peripheral blood. These receptors were collected from a woman between 65 and 79 years old with COVID-19, enrolled during active disease.

V and J are TRBV11-3 and TRBJ1-1, with 7 bases aligning to TRBD1. The CDR3 consists of 14 residues. With 5 bases clipped from V and 1 base from J, the junction kept 4 bases outside the gene matches. Germline V gene lookup returns CDR1 SGHNT and CDR2 YENEEA. CDR3 region: CASSPGGANTEAFF. The CDR3 DNA follows: TGTGCCAGCAGCCCAGGGGGAGCGAACACTGAAGCTTTCTTT.

The gene calls are TRBV13 and TRBJ2-1; tentative D call: TRBD1 (5 bases). The ends were cut back, 5 bases at V and 3 bases at J, with 14 bases in the middle. CDR1 and CDR2 (germline): PRHDT, FYEKMQ (reference sequence). This CDR3 has 15 amino acids. CDR3 in DNA: TGTGCCAGCAGCCCACGGGTAGGGGTCTACAATGAGCAGTTCTTC. Its protein product is CASSPRVGVYNEQFF.

This chain links TRBV6-2 or TRBV6-3 with TRBJ1-1; 7 positions agree with TRBD1. CDR3 size: 16 residues. CDR1 MNHEY and CDR2 SVGEGT come from the germline V gene. V was pared by 2 bases and J by 0 bases, with 6 bases of the junction left unmatched. The chain's CDR3 is CASSYLGGTVNTEAFF. The CDR3 nucleotides read TGTGCCAGCAGTTACCTTGGGGGGACAGTGAACACTGAAGCTTTCTTT.

The rearrangement links TRBV12-3 or TRBV12-4 to TRBJ1-5; no firm D call. The CDR3 totals 12 residues. V lost 8 bases to trimming and J lost 6 bases, with 11 bases between them. DNA for the CDR3: TGTGCCAGCTCACAAGCGGGTCAGCCCCAGCATTTT. This translates into CASSQAGQPQHF.

The chain is built from TRBV19 and TRBJ1-5; D is undetermined. The CDR3 length is 14 residues. Germline assignment: CDR1 LNHDA and CDR2 SQIVND (reference sequence). Trimming removed 3 bases at V and 4 bases at J, with 10 bases between. DNA for the CDR3: TGTGCCAGTAGTATGCGGGCACCGAATCAGCCCCAGCATTTT. Amino acid sequence: CASSMRAPNQPQHF.

This rearrangement joins TRBV25-1 to TRBJ2-5; D is undetermined. Germline loops: CDR1 MGHDK, CDR2 SYGVNS. The CDR3 is 14 amino acids. Trimming shortened V by 1 base and J by 5 bases, and 11 bases separated the two germline ends. The CDR3 DNA reads TGTGCCAGCAGTGAATTTGACTGTGTGGAGACCCAGTACTTC. Protein: CASSEFDCVETQYF.

The chain recombines TRBV10-3 with TRBJ1-2; no reliable D call. CDR1 is ENHRY and CDR2 is SYGVKD in the germline V gene. CDR3 length equals 10 residues. V lost 6 bases and J 8 bases, leaving 7 bases between the germline ends. The CDR3 sequence: CAIRREGYTF. DNA for the CDR3: TGTGCCATCAGACGAGAAGGCTACACCTTC.

This clone was observed a handful of times. The gene calls are TRBV19 and TRBJ2-3, with TRBD2 identical over 13 bases. The V gene end was trimmed by 3 bases and the J gene end by 3 bases; junction bases not matched to a gene: 6. Germline loops: CDR1 LNHDA, CDR2 SQIVND (reference sequence). The CDR3 spans 17 residues. The CDR3 DNA sequence: TGTGCCAGTAGTATTCTTTGGACTAGCGGGAGAACAGATACGCAGTATTTT. Translation gives CASSILWTSGRTDTQYF.

This rearrangement joins TRBV10-3 to TRBJ1-6; TRBD1 agrees at 8 bases. The trim removed 10 bases at V and 0 bases at J, leaving 8 bases unmatched. The CDR3 length is 16 residues. Looked up from germline, CDR1 is ENHRY and CDR2 is SYGVKD. For the CDR3, the DNA is TGTGCCACCACGGACAGGGTAGGCTCCTATAATTCACCCCTCCACTTT. This sequence encodes CATTDRVGSYNSPLHF.

The rearrangement joins TRBV29-1 to TRBJ2-7; D possibly corresponds to TRBD1 (6 bases). Germline CDR1 is SQVTM and CDR2 is ANQGSEA. Trimming took off 4 bases at V and 2 bases at J, with 6 bases between the two ends. The CDR3 loop spans 11 amino acids. DNA for the CDR3: TGCAGCGTTGGGGACACCTACGAGCAGTACTTC. Translated, it gives CSVGDTYEQYF.

The chain has TRBV4-1 and TRBJ2-7, with 11 positions matching TRBD2. After removal of 2 bases from V and 7 bases from J, the junction contained 10 bases not matched to a gene. The CDR3 length is 16 residues. The germline V gene encodes CDR1 MGHRA and CDR2 YSYEKL. CDR3 protein: CASSQLRASGRQEQYF. The CDR3 DNA follows: TGCGCCAGCAGCCAATTAAGGGCTAGCGGGAGGCAAGAGCAGTACTTC.

The genes are TRBV4-1 and TRBJ1-4; no reliable D call. The V end lost 1 base, the J end lost 0 bases, and 9 bases lay between the germline ends. Germline CDR1 is MGHRA and CDR2 is YSYEKL. This CDR3 contains 16 residues. The CDR3 here is CASSQGSAPTNEKLFF. The CDR3 DNA is TGCGCCAGCAGCCAAGGGAGCGCCCCAACTAATGAAAAACTGTTTTTT.

The CDR3, as DNA: TGTGCCTGGAAACAACAGGGGGGGACGAACTATGGCTACACCTTC. Amino acid sequence: CAWKQQGGTNYGYTF. This chain uses TRBV30 with TRBJ1-2, with 8 bases that match TRBD1. The CDR3 is made up of 15 amino acids. With V trimmed by 4 bases and J by 2 bases, 9 bases remained unmatched. The germline CDR1 and CDR2 sequences are GTSNPN and SVGIG (reference sequence).

V gene TRBV7-9 combines with J gene TRBJ2-1; 9 nucleotides match TRBD1. The V gene end was trimmed by 1 base and the J gene end by 5 bases; junction bases not matched to a gene: 9. Germline CDR1 is SEHNR and CDR2 is FQNEAQ (reference sequence). The CDR3 runs 17 residues. CDR3 sequence reads: CASSLGAGTGTNNEQFF. The CDR3 DNA is TGTGCCAGCAGCTTAGGGGCCGGGACAGGGACGAACAATGAGCAGTTCTTC.

The chain links TRBV4-2 to TRBJ2-2, with 7 bases aligning to TRBD1. The CDR3 loop spans 17 amino acids. J was trimmed by 4 bases and V by 4 bases; bases with no gene match: 12. From germline, CDR1 is LGHNA and CDR2 YNFKEQ. CDR3 nucleotides: TGTGCCAGCAGCCCAGGACAGGTAGTCTTGGGCACCGGGGAGCTGTTTTTT. Translation: CASSPGQVVLGTGELFF.

This chain uses TRBV5-1 with TRBJ2-1; unclear D gene. This CDR3 is built from 11 residues. The V and J ends lost 5 bases and 14 bases respectively, with 14 bases between them. Germline loops: CDR1 SGHRS, CDR2 YFSETQ. The CDR3 protein is CASSALWFEFF. Here the CDR3 DNA reads TGCGCCAGCAGTGCTCTATGGTTTGAGTTCTTC.

The chain links TRBV12-3 or TRBV12-4 to TRBJ1-1; TRBD1 might be the D (5 bases). V lost 6 bases and J 4 bases, leaving 12 bases between the germline ends. The length of the CDR3 is 13 residues. CDR3: CASRRTGGTEAFF. The CDR3 DNA follows: TGTGCCAGCAGAAGGACCGGGGGCACTGAAGCTTTCTTT.

This chain connects TRBV4-2 to TRBJ2-7; 8 nucleotides match TRBD2. CDR1 and CDR2 from the germline V gene are LGHNA and YNFKEQ. This CDR3 has 15 residues. The V gene end was trimmed by 0 bases and the J gene end by 4 bases; junction bases not matched to a gene: 5. DNA of the CDR3: TGTGCCAGCAGCCAAGATATCGGGGGGGGATACGAGCAGTACTTC. The encoded protein is CASSQDIGGGYEQYF.

The rearrangement joins TRBV6-2 or TRBV6-3 to TRBJ1-1, with D maybe TRBD1 (5 bases). The CDR3 has 12 residues. Trimming removed 4 bases at V and 4 bases at J, with 7 bases between. Germline-derived CDR1 and CDR2 are MNHEY and SVGEGT. This CDR3 is CASSSGITEAFF. The CDR3 DNA is TGTGCCAGCAGTTCAGGGATCACTGAAGCTTTCTTT.

J is TRBJ1-1 and V is TRBV5-1, with 9 bases that match TRBD1. This CDR3 contains 14 residues. The germline V gene encodes CDR1 SGHRS and CDR2 YFSETQ. Trimming removed 0 bases from V and 5 bases from J; junction bases left unmatched: 2. The CDR3 DNA reads as TGCGCCAGCAGCTTGGGACAGGGGGTGACTGAAGCTTTCTTT. As protein: CASSLGQGVTEAFF.

The rearrangement joins TRBV18 to TRBJ2-1, with unresolved D. CDR1 is KGHSH, CDR2 LQKENI, per germline. Between the trimmed V and J ends, which lost 5 bases and 7 bases, there was a span of 6 bases. This CDR3 region has 11 residues. CDR3 nucleotide sequence: TGTGCCAGCTCAATAAAAAATGAGCAGTTCTTC. Encoded protein: CASSIKNEQFF.

Only one count was recorded for this clone. The CDR3 DNA reads as TGCGCCAGCAGCTTGGCCGGACTCTCTGCAACTAATGAAAAACTGTTTTTT. Its protein product is CASSLAGLSATNEKLFF. The chain has TRBV5-1 and TRBJ1-4; D is undetermined. Germline V CDR1 and CDR2: SGHRS, YFSETQ. The CDR3 extends over 17 amino acids. The germline V and J ends were trimmed by 0 bases and 0 bases, with 12 bases remaining between them.

This chain uses TRBV6-5 with TRBJ2-7, with a weak D call TRBD1 (6 bases). The CDR3 consists of 13 residues. CDR1 is MNHEY and CDR2 is SVGAGI in the germline V gene. V was clipped by 6 bases and J by 5 bases, with 14 bases between them. CDR3 bases: TGTGCCAGCAGCGCAACAGGGTTTAACGAGCAGTACTTC. The encoded protein is CASSATGFNEQYF.

This sequence joins TRBV15 and TRBJ2-5; 7 positions agree with TRBD1. Germline V lookup: CDR1 LNHNV, CDR2 YYDKDF (reference sequence). This CDR3 comprises 15 residues. After removal of 5 bases from V and 0 bases from J, the junction contained 6 bases not matched to a gene. The CDR3 DNA follows: TGTGCCACCAGCTCCGAGGGACAGCACCAAGAGACCCAGTACTTC. Amino acids: CATSSEGQHQETQYF.

A single count supports this clone. The chain uses TRBV5-4 and TRBJ2-2; 7 bases agree with TRBD2. J gave up 8 bases and V 1 base, and 11 bases lay outside the gene matches. CDR3 length equals 16 residues. The V gene's germline CDR1 is SGHNT and CDR2 YYREEE (reference sequence). The CDR3 DNA reads TGTGCCAGCAGCTTGCAAGCGGCGGGAGCAGGGGGGGAGCTGTTTTTT. Translation gives CASSLQAAGAGGELFF.

The chain couples TRBV28 to TRBJ1-1; TRBD1 aligns across 8 bases. The CDR3 has 14 residues. Per germline, CDR1 MDHEN and CDR2 SYDVKM. The V segment lost 6 bases and the J segment 4 bases; nucleotides outside the gene matches: 7. The CDR3 bases are TGTGCCAGCAGCCAGCGGACAGGGCGCACTGAAGCTTTCTTT. It codes for CASSQRTGRTEAFF.

This chain connects TRBV4-2 to TRBJ2-7; D call uncertain. V lost 5 bases to trimming and J lost 2 bases, with 10 bases between them. The CDR3 runs to 13 residues. CDR1 and CDR2 (germline): LGHNA, YNFKEQ. As DNA, the CDR3 is TGTGCCAGCAGCAAGACACTTACCTACGAGCAGTACTTC. Its translation: CASSKTLTYEQYF.

The V and J genes are TRBV29-1 and TRBJ2-7; 10 nucleotides match TRBD2. The germline V gene has CDR1 SQVTM and CDR2 ANQGSEA. J gave up 7 bases and V 4 bases, and 7 bases lay outside the gene matches. The CDR3 has 13 amino acids. DNA of the CDR3: TGCAGCGTTGGTGCAGCGGGGGGGCGGGAGCAGTACTTC. This encodes CSVGAAGGREQYF.

This rearrangement joins TRBV28 to TRBJ2-4, with 8 bases identical to TRBD1. V lost 3 bases, J lost 4 bases, and 5 bases stayed unmatched. The germline gives CDR1 MDHEN, CDR2 SYDVKM. This CDR3 contains 15 residues. CDR3 sequence (DNA): TGTGCCAGCAGTTTGACAGGGGACGGAAAAAACATTCAGTACTTC. It encodes CASSLTGDGKNIQYF.

The chain combines TRBV5-1 with TRBJ2-1; 10 nucleotides agree with TRBD2. Trimming cost V 0 bases and J 7 bases; bases outside gene matches: 1. Germline V gene data show CDR1 as SGHRS and CDR2 as YFSETQ. The CDR3 sequence is 14 residues long. CDR3 loop: CASSLGAGGNEQFF. Here the CDR3 DNA reads TGCGCCAGCAGCTTGGGAGCGGGAGGGAATGAGCAGTTCTTC.

This clone was seen only a few times. This chain uses TRBV11-1 with TRBJ2-2; possible D gene TRBD2, 5 bases. There are 16 residues in the CDR3. Germline V gene data show CDR1 as SGHAT and CDR2 as FQDESV (reference sequence). Trimming took 1 base from V and 4 from J, leaving 13 bases between them. This CDR3 is CASSLVGGMFTGELFF. The CDR3 DNA sequence: TGTGCCAGCAGCTTAGTAGGAGGAATGTTCACCGGGGAGCTGTTTTTT. Full variable domain (remainder filled in from reference TRBV11-1 and TRBJ2-2): EAEVAQSPRYKITEKSQAVAFWCDPISGHATLYWYRQILGQGPELLVQFQDESVVDDSQLPKDRFSAERLKGVDSTLKIQPAELGDSAMYLCASSLVGGMFTGELFFGEGSRLTVL.

Here the CDR3 reads CASSRTISNEQFF. For the CDR3, the DNA is TGTGCCAGCAGCCGGACTATATCCAATGAGCAGTTCTTC. The rearrangement links TRBV3-1 (or the pseudogene TRBV3-2) to TRBJ2-1; D may be TRBD2 (6 bases). CDR1 is LGHDT and CDR2 is YNNKEL in the germline V gene (reference sequence). The CDR3 totals 13 residues. V was cut by 4 bases and J by 6 bases, with 10 bases left in between.